What follows is one TCR beta chain and its context. Sequenced by immunoSEQ multiplex PCR; TCRdb stores in-frame clones only, minus some. The data hold about 110,000 clones, with 84% observed a single time. The CDR3 totals 15 residues. CDR1 and CDR2 (germline): SGHRS, YFSETQ. Trimming took off 0 bases at V and 2 bases at J, with 10 bases between the two ends. The source of the sample is a study of blood T cell repertoires in COVID-19. This clonotype was sampled from a woman aged 60-75 years with acute or convalescent COVID-19. The chain recombines TRBV5-1 with TRBJ2-3; D may be TRBD2 (6 bases). Sequencing used peripheral blood. The DNA for the CDR3 is TGCGCCAGCAGCTTGGTAGCGGTGAACACAGATACGCAGTATTTT. Encoded protein: CASSLVAVNTDTQYF.